This T cell receptor beta chain was documented in a study of cytomegalovirus exposure and HLA in healthy donors. In the study overall: Drawn from HLA-typed donors, 65 million to 100 million unique TCRs were held in an early data release. Study observations and caveats: In all likelihood, a cluster of highly shared sequence variants was a sequencing artifact. Several of the most significant clusters appeared linked to common viral pathogens, based on a later analysis. Productive status was seen about 90% or about 30% of the time for most TCR beta V segments in an earlier analysis.

60 Vbeta and 13 Jbeta primers were used in PCR. The protocol was immunoSEQ multiplex PCR, while the TCRdb copy is restricted to in-frame clones and leaves out a portion. The sample records about 120,000 clones, 75% to 80% being singletons. A word on this clone: Its specificity is not known.

The CDR3 runs to 16 residues. V gave up 7 bases and J gave up 0 bases; unmatched junction bases: 14. The germline CDR1 and CDR2 sequences are SQVTM and ANQGSEA. What was sequenced was PBMCs. This sequence joins TRBV29-1 and TRBJ2-7, with TRBD2 matching 8 bases. This receptor was obtained from a woman aged 25 to 45 in good health and CMV-seropositive. For the CDR3, the DNA is TGCAGCGCCGCTCAACCGGGGACTAGAGGCTCCTACGAGCAGTACTTC. Translation: CSAAQPGTRGSYEQYF.